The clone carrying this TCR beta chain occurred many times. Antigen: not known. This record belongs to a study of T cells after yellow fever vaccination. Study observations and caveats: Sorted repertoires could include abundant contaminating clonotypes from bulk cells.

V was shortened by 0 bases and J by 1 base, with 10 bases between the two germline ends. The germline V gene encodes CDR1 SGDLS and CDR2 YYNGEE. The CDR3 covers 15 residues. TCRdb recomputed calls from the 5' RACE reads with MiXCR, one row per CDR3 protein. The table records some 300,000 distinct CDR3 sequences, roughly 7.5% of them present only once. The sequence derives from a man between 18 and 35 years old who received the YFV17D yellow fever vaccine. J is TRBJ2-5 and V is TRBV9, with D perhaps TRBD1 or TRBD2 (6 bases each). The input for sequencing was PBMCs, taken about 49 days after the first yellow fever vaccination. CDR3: CASSVGGGPQETQYF. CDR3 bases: TGTGCCAGCAGCGTAGGAGGGGGGCCCCAAGAGACCCAGTACTTC.